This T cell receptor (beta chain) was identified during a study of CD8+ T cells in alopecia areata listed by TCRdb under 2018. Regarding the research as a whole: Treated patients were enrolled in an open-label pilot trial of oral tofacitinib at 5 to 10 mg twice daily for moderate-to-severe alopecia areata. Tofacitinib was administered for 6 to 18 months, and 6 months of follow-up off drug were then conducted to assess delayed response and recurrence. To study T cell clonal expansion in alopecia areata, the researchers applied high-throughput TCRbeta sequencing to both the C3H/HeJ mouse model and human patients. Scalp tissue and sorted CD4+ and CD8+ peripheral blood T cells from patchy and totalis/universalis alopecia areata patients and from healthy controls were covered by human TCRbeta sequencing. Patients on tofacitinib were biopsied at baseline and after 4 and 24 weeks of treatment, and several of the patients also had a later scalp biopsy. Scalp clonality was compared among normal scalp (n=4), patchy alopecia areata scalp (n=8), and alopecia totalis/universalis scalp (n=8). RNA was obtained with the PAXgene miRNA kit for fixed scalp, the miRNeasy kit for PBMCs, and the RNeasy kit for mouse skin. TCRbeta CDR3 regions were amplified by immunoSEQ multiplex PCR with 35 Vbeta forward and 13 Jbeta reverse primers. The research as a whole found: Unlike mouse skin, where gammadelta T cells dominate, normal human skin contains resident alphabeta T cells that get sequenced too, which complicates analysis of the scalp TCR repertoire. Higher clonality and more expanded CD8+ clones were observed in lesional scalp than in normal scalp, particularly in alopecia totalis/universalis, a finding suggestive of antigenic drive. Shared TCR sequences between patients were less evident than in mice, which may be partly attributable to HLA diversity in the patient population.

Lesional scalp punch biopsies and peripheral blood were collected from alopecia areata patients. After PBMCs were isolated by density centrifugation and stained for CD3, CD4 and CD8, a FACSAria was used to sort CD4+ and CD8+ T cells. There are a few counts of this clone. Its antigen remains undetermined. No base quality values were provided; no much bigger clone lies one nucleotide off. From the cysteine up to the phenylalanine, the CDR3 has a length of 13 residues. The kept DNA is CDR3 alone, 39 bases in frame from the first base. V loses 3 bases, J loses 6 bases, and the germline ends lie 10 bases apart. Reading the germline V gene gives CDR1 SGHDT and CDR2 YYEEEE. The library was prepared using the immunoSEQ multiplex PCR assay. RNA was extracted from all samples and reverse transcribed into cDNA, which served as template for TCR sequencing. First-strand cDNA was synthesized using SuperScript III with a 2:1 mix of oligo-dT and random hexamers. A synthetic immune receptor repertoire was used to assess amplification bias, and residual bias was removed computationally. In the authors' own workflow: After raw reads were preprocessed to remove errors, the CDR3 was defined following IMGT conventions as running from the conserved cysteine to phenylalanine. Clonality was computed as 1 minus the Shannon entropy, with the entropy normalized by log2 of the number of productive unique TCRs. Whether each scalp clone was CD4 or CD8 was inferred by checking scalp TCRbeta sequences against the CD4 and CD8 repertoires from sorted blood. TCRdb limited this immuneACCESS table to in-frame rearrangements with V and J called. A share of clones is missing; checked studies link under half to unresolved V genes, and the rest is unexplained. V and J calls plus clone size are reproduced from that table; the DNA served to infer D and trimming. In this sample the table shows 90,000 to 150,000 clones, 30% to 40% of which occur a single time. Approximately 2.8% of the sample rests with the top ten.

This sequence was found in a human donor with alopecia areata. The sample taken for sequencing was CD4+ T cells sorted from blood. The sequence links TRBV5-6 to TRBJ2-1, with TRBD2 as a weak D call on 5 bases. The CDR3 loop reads CASSSSGVNEQFF. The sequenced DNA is TGTGCCAGCAGCTCTTCCGGGGTCAATGAGCAGTTCTTC.